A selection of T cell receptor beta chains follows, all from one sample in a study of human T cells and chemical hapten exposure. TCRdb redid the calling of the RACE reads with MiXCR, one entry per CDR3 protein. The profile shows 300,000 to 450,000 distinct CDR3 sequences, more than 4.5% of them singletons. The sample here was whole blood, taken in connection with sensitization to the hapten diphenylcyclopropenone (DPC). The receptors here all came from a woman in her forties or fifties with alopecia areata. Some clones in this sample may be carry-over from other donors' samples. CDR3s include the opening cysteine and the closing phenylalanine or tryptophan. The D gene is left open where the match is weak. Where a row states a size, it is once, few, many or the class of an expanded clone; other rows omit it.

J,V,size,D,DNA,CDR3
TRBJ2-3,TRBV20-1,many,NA,TGCAGCGGCGCACGGACCATACTCACAGATACGCAGTATTTT,CSGARTILTDTQYF
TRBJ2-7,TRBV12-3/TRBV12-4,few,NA,TGTGCCAGCAGTTTATATCGGGTTTACGAGCAGTACTTC,CASSLYRVYEQYF
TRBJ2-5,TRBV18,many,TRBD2,TGTGCCAGCTCTGGCGGGGGTCTAAAGACCCAGTACTTC,CASSGGGLKTQYF
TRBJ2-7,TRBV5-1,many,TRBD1,TGCGCCAGCAGCGTTCCGGGACAGGGGAAGAGAGAGCAGTACTTC,CASSVPGQGKREQYF
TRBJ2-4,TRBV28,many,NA,TGTGCCAGCAGTTTATTAACCAAAAACATTCAGTACTTC,CASSLLTKNIQYF
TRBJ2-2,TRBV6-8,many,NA,TGTGCCAGCAGTTACTGGTGTAATTCGAACACCGGGGAGCTGTTTTTT,CASSYWCNSNTGELFF
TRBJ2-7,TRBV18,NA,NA,TGTGCCAGCTCAGCGAACGACGAGCAGTACTTC,CASSANDEQYF
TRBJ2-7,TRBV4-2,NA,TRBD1,TGTGCCAGCAGCCAAACCAACACAGGGGGCCCGAGCTCCTACGAGCAGTACTTC,CASSQTNTGGPSSYEQYF
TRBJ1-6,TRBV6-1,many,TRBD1,TGTGCCAGCAGTTGGACAGGGGAGAATTCACCCCTCCACTTT,CASSWTGENSPLHF
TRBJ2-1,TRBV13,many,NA,TGTGCCAGCAGCTTAGTTGGTCAGAGCTATGAGCAGTTCTTC,CASSLVGQSYEQFF
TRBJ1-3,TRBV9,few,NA,TGTGCCAGCAGCGTGGAGAGGGGAAACACCATATATTTT,CASSVERGNTIYF
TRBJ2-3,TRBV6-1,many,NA,TGTGCCAGCACCCCATCGGGGGCTGGGGATACGCAGTATTTT,CASTPSGAGDTQYF
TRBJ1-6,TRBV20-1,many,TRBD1,TGCAGTGCTAGTCCCGGGACAGGGCTTCATCCGTTCGCTTCACCCCTCCACTTT,CSASPGTGLHPFASPLHF
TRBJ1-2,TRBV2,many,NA,TGTGCCAGCAGTGTTGGGTATTATGGCTACACCTTC,CASSVGYYGYTF
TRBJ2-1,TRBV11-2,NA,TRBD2,TGTGCCAGCAGCCGGGGACTAGACCACAATGAGCAGTTCTTC,CASSRGLDHNEQFF
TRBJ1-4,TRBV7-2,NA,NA,TGTGCCAGCGCCCGAGTTGCAACTAATGAAAAACTGTTTTTT,CASARVATNEKLFF
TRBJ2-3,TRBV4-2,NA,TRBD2,TGTGCCAGCAGCCAAGATGGGGTAGCGGGGGTCACAGATACGCAGTATTTT,CASSQDGVAGVTDTQYF
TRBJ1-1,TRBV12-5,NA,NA,TGTGCTAGTGGTTTGGTTTCTCCGTGGGGGACTGAAGCTTTCTTT,CASGLVSPWGTEAFF
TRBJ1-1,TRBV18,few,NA,TGTGCCAGCTCACCAGTCGAGTGGGAGACGAACACTGAAGCTTTCTTT,CASSPVEWETNTEAFF
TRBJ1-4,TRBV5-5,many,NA,TGTGCCAGCAGCTTGGAAGGCCTAAGGGACGAAAAACTGTTTTTT,CASSLEGLRDEKLFF
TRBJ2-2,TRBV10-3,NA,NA,TGTGCCATCAGTTCTGGACAGTTTGACACCGGGGAGCTGTTTTTT,CAISSGQFDTGELFF
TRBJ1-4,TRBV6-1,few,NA,TGTGCCAGCACCCCGGGGGGAGAAAAACTGTTTTTT,CASTPGGEKLFF
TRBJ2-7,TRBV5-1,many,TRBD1,TGCGCCAGCAGCTTGGCGGGACAGCCAGCCTACGAGCAGTACTTC,CASSLAGQPAYEQYF
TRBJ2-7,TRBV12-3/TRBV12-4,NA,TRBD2,TGTGCCAGCAGAGAAGCGGGACTTACCTACGAGCAGTACTTC,CASREAGLTYEQYF
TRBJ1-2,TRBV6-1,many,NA,TGTGCCAGCCGTCGAACAAACTATGGCTACACCTTC,CASRRTNYGYTF
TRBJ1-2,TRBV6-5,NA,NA,TGTGCCAGCAGTTACGGGCCACACCCGGTACAGGCCTATGGCTACACCTTC,CASSYGPHPVQAYGYTF
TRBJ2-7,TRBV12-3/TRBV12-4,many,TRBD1,TGTGCCAGCAGTTCACAGGGGAACGAGCAGTACTTC,CASSSQGNEQYF
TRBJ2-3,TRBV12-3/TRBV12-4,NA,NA,TGTGCCAGCAGGCCCACAGGGACAGATACGCAGTATTTT,CASRPTGTDTQYF
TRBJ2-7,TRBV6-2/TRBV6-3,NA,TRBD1,TGTGCCAGCAGGGAAGACAGGGGTTCCCGCGAGCAGTACTTC,CASREDRGSREQYF
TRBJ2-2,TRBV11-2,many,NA,TGTGCCAGCAGCATGCAGGGTAGGGGAACCGGGGAGCTGTTTTTT,CASSMQGRGTGELFF
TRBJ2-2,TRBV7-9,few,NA,TGTGCCAGCAGCTTAATCCTCACCGGGGAGCTGTTTTTT,CASSLILTGELFF
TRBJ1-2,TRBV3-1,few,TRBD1,TGTGCCAGCAGCCAAGCGGGACAGAGTTATGGCTACACCTTC,CASSQAGQSYGYTF
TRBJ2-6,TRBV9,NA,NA,TGTGCCAGCAGCTCCCGCTTACACTCTGGGGCCAACGTCCTGACTTTC,CASSSRLHSGANVLTF
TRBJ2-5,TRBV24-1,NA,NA,TGTGCCACCAGTGCTGCGGACAGACTCGAGACCCAGTACTTC,CATSAADRLETQYF
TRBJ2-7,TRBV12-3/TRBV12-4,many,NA,TGTGCCAGCAGTCCAGTGGTTTACGAGCAGTACTTC,CASSPVVYEQYF